This TCR beta chain was identified during a study of cytomegalovirus exposure and HLA in healthy donors. This clone was seen a handful of times. Antigen specificity is unknown. This CDR3 contains 12 residues. CDR1 is SGDLS and CDR2 is YYNGEE in the germline V gene. The germline V and J ends were trimmed by 0 bases and 4 bases, with 3 bases remaining between them. Notes on the study in general: A cluster of highly shared sequence variants was likely a sequencing artifact. Near-uniform donor sequencing depth was presumed by presence/absence analyses.

The PCR made use of 60 Vbeta and 13 Jbeta primers. Data came from immunoSEQ multiplex PCR; TCRdb stores just in-frame clones and leaves some out. The sample yields under 200,000 clones, about 71% seen once. This receptor was taken from a middle-aged woman in good health and CMV-seropositive. This chain links TRBV9 with TRBJ2-3; no clear D. Sequencing used PBMCs. The CDR3 nucleotides read TGTGCCAGCAGCGTAGAGCCAGATACGCAGTATTTT. It is translated as CASSVEPDTQYF.